The 30 T cell receptor beta chains below come from one sample, sequenced in a study of regulatory T cells in long-lasting Graves disease. The time point denotes: newly diagnosed GD, antithyroid drugs for less than 3 months. PBMC-derived RNA was used for the TCR library. Investigators prepared the TCR beta libraries by applying iRepertoire HTBI primers and Arm-PCR of CDR3 regions. TCRdb called the multiplex PCR reads again in MiXCR, with one record for every CDR3 protein. The sample holds more than 400,000 distinct CDR3 sequences, around 15% seen once. The same specimen was also included in a second study, on T cells in Graves' hyperthyroidism and ophthalmopathy.

This material consisted of peripheral blood mononuclear cells (PBMCs), taken at new diagnosis, from a patient treated with antithyroid drugs. The receptors come from a man between 40 and 49 years old with Graves disease.

This clonotype came up a few times. The chain is built from TRBV12-3 or TRBV12-4 and TRBJ2-1; 10 bases match TRBD2. The CDR3 totals 14 residues. The trim removed 6 bases at V and 7 bases at J, leaving 6 bases unmatched. The CDR3 region is CASRLAGILNEQFF. CDR3 bases: TGTGCCAGCAGACTAGCGGGAATTCTAAATGAGCAGTTCTTC.

The chain employs TRBV29-1 and TRBJ2-4; D gene ambiguous. CDR3 length: 11 residues. Trimming removed 6 bases at V and 5 bases at J, with 8 bases between. Per germline, CDR1 SQVTM and CDR2 ANQGSEA. The CDR3 loop is CSVAVQNIQYF. The CDR3 region has the DNA TGCAGCGTCGCTGTCCAAAACATTCAGTACTTC.

This clonotype was observed a handful of times. The CDR3 is CSASVQGWQKEQYF. CDR3 in DNA: TGCAGTGCTAGTGTACAGGGGTGGCAGAAAGAGCAGTACTTC. The chain couples TRBV20-1 to TRBJ2-7, with 7 bases fitting TRBD1. The V gene's germline CDR1 is DFQATT and CDR2 SNEGSKA (reference sequence). The trim removed 3 bases at V and 7 bases at J, leaving 12 bases unmatched. The CDR3 is 14 residues long.

The chain recombines TRBV19 with TRBJ1-5; D unclear. The CDR3 spans 14 residues. Germline-derived CDR1 and CDR2 are LNHDA and SQIVND (reference sequence). The V end was cut by 2 bases, the J end by 1 base, with 6 bases between. The CDR3 here is CASSILTSNQPQHF. In DNA, the CDR3 is TGTGCCAGTAGTATATTGACCAGCAATCAGCCCCAGCATTTT.

On this clonotype: This may be a read error, as it is one base from a much larger clone. Without the conserved terminal phenylalanine or tryptophan, this CDR3 likely stems from a read error. The chain carries TRBV11-2 and TRBJ2-1; 10 bases are shared with TRBD2. Judging by the DNA end, TRBJ2-5 fits better; the J call may be wrong. Germline V gives CDR1 SGHAT, CDR2 FQNNGV. There are 14 residues in the CDR3. The DNA of the CDR3 is TGTGCCAGCAGCTCTAGCGGGAGTATCGAGACCCAGTACCTC. Protein sequence: CASSSSGSIETQYL.

In this sample, this clonotype turned up many times. The rearrangement joins TRBV7-2 to TRBJ2-5, with TRBD2 matching 9 bases. Looked up from germline, CDR1 is SGHTA and CDR2 is FQGNSA. This CDR3 contains 16 residues. V lost 8 bases, J lost 9 bases, and 19 bases stayed unmatched. The CDR3 sequence: CASAARGASGERAQYF. DNA of the CDR3: TGTGCCAGCGCCGCCCGTGGGGCTAGCGGGGAGCGGGCCCAGTACTTC.

This clonotype was recorded a few times. The chain recombines TRBV10-3 with TRBJ1-1; D gene ambiguous. V lost 6 bases and J lost 8, with 13 bases in between. Germline CDR1 reads ENHRY; CDR2 reads SYGVKD. CDR3 length equals 12 residues. The CDR3 region is CAISTHGIEAFF. For the CDR3, the DNA is TGTGCCATCAGCACTCACGGGATCGAAGCTTTCTTT.

This clonotype was seen ten or more times. V is TRBV24-1 and J is TRBJ1-1; D unresolved. CDR3 size: 15 residues. Germline V lookup: CDR1 KGHDR, CDR2 SFDVKD. Trimming removed 2 bases from V and 2 bases from J, with 11 bases in between. CDR3 DNA: TGTGCCACCAGTGATTCAAGAGTGGCAAACACTGAAGCTTTCTTT. Translating it yields CATSDSRVANTEAFF.

This clonotype has only a few counts. The rearrangement joins TRBV11-3 to TRBJ2-5, with 12 bases fitting TRBD2. The junction had 8 bases not matched to a gene; V was cut back by 2 bases and J by 7 bases. The CDR3 is made up of 16 amino acids. The germline V gene has CDR1 SGHNT and CDR2 YENEEA. The CDR3 spells CASSLRTSGVGGTQYF. DNA for the CDR3: TGTGCCAGCAGCTTACGGACTAGCGGGGTCGGGGGGACCCAGTACTTC.

This clonotype has ten or more counts. The gene calls are TRBV2 and TRBJ1-4; D gene ambiguous. The CDR3 consists of 14 residues. The V end lost 1 base, the J end lost 7 bases, and 10 bases lay between the germline ends. CDR1 SNHLY and CDR2 FYNNEI come from the germline V gene. CDR3 sequence reads: CASSEVVGSEKLFF. The DNA for the CDR3 is TGTGCCAGCAGTGAAGTCGTCGGAAGTGAAAAACTGTTTTTT.

This clonotype was detected ten times or more. V gene TRBV30 combines with J gene TRBJ1-2; tentative D call: TRBD1 (5 bases). The CDR3 has 14 residues. With 4 bases removed from V and 0 bases from J, the gap between germline ends came to 12 bases. The germline V gene has CDR1 GTSNPN and CDR2 SVGIG (reference sequence). CDR3 residues: CAWIPRVANYGYTF. CDR3 in DNA: TGTGCCTGGATCCCCAGGGTGGCTAACTATGGCTACACCTTC.

In this sample, this clonotype turned up many times. The chain carries TRBV12-3 or TRBV12-4 and TRBJ2-3; the D is unclear. Trimming shortened V by 1 base and J by 4 bases, and 9 bases separated the two germline ends. CDR3 length: 14 amino acids. The CDR3 DNA follows: TGTGCCAGCAGTTTAGGGCCGTGGGCAGATACGCAGTATTTT. Translating gives CASSLGPWADTQYF.

This clonotype has more than one count but fewer than ten. A much larger clonotype is one base distant, so this may be a read error. CDR3 DNA: TGTGCCAGCAGCCAAGAGGGACAGGGTTTGAATGAGCAGCTCTTC. Its translation: CASSQEGQGLNEQLF. This sequence joins TRBV3-1 and TRBJ2-1, with 9 bases fitting TRBD1. The germline V gene has CDR1 LGHDT and CDR2 YNNKEL (reference sequence). CDR3 size: 15 residues.

A few counts support this clonotype. The chain combines TRBV12-3 or TRBV12-4 with TRBJ1-4; tentative D call: TRBD1 (6 bases). V lost 6 bases and J 7 bases, leaving 18 bases between the germline ends. This CDR3 is 15 amino acids long. The CDR3 reads CASSKTRTGSEKLFF. The CDR3 DNA reads TGTGCCAGCAGCAAAACCCGAACAGGGAGTGAAAAACTGTTTTTT.

For this clonotype: Mismatch with germline at one junction end may stem from a read error. J is TRBJ2-3 and V is TRBV7-9, with D possibly TRBD2 on 6 matching bases. The germline V gene encodes CDR1 SEHNR and CDR2 FQNEAQ (reference sequence). The CDR3 is 13 amino acids. CDR3 sequence reads: CAGSPPSADTQYF. CDR3 bases: TGTGCCGGCAGCCCCCCTAGCGCTGATACGCAGTATTTT.

This clonotype was observed many times. The rearrangement links TRBV2 to TRBJ2-1; TRBD2 aligns across 10 bases. Germline V gives CDR1 SNHLY, CDR2 FYNNEI. The CDR3 length is 15 residues. V lost 6 bases to trimming and J lost 2 bases; unmatched junction nucleotides: 4. The DNA of the CDR3 is TGTGCCAGCAGGGAAACTAGCGGGGCCTACAATGAGCAGTTCTTC. This codes for CASRETSGAYNEQFF.

This clonotype was seen ten or more times. The gene calls are TRBV11-3 and TRBJ2-7; 12 bases fit TRBD2. After removal of 4 bases from V and 4 bases from J, the junction contained 8 bases not matched to a gene. This CDR3 is 16 amino acids long. Germline loops: CDR1 SGHNT, CDR2 YENEEA. CDR3 DNA sequence: TGTGCCAGCAGCTCTCTAGCGGGAGGGCCTTTGTACGAGCAGTACTTC. Translated, it gives CASSSLAGGPLYEQYF. The full variable domain, its missing parts supplied by reference TRBV11-3 and TRBJ2-7, is EAGVVQSPRYKIIEKKQPVAFWCNPISGHNTLYWYLQNLGQGPELLIRYENEEAVDDSQLPKDRFSAERLKGVDSTLKIQPAELGDSAVYLCASSSLAGGPLYEQYFGPGTRLTVT.

V usage is TRBV12-3 or TRBV12-4 and J usage is TRBJ1-4, with D possibly TRBD1 on 5 matching bases. The CDR3 consists of 13 residues. Trimming cost V 6 bases and J 8 bases, with 13 bases left between them. CDR3 bases: TGTGCCAGCAGGCTAGGGGCTCCGGAAAAACTGTTTTTT. Translated: CASRLGAPEKLFF.

V usage is TRBV24-1 and J usage is TRBJ2-5; D call uncertain. Between the trimmed V and J ends, which lost 3 bases and 2 bases, there was a span of 12 bases. The CDR3 contains 15 residues. The germline gives CDR1 KGHDR, CDR2 SFDVKD. The CDR3 loop is CATSDTGPEQETQYF. The CDR3 DNA is TGTGCCACCAGTGATACTGGACCGGAACAAGAGACCCAGTACTTC.

This clonotype has more than one count but fewer than ten. The rearrangement joins TRBV5-1 to TRBJ1-2; tentatively, D is TRBD1 (6 bases). This CDR3 region has 14 residues. CDR1 SGHRS and CDR2 YFSETQ come from the germline V gene. Trimming removed 1 base at V and 6 bases at J, with 13 bases between. This CDR3 reads CASSLRSGADGYTF. CDR3 in DNA: TGCGCCAGCAGCTTGCGCTCAGGGGCGGATGGCTACACCTTC.

This clonotype was counted a few times. This chain joins TRBV10-3 and TRBJ2-6; 9 bases align to TRBD1. CDR1 ENHRY and CDR2 SYGVKD come from the germline V gene. The V and J ends lost 2 bases and 2 bases, in that order; junction bases with no gene match: 4. The CDR3 is 17 amino acids. The CDR3 spells CAISEVTGGAGANVLTF. The CDR3 coding sequence is TGTGCCATCAGTGAGGTCACAGGGGGCGCTGGGGCCAACGTCCTGACTTTC.

The sample holds many counts of this clonotype. The chain employs TRBV2 and TRBJ1-2; D possibly corresponds to TRBD1 (5 bases). This CDR3 is 16 amino acids long. The germline V gene encodes CDR1 SNHLY and CDR2 FYNNEI. Trimming stripped 2 bases from V and 2 bases from J, with 15 bases between. The CDR3 DNA follows: TGTGCCAGCAGTGAACGAGCGTCAGGGACCAACTATGGCTACACCTTC. It translates to CASSERASGTNYGYTF. The full variable domain, in which reference TRBV2 and TRBJ1-2 provide the parts outside the CDR3, is EPEVTQTPSHQVTQMGQEVILRCVPISNHLYFYWYRQILGQKVEFLVSFYNNEISEKSEIFDDQFSVERPDGSNFTLKIRSTKLEDSAMYFCASSERASGTNYGYTFGSGTRLTVV.

A single count supports this clonotype. The gene calls are TRBV19 and TRBJ2-3; TRBD1 agrees at 10 bases. V was pared by 9 bases and J by 4 bases, with 10 bases of the junction left unmatched. This CDR3 spans 15 amino acids. Germline loops: CDR1 LNHDA, CDR2 SQIVND (reference sequence). CDR3 sequence: CASHQTGGGSDTQYF. As DNA, the CDR3 is TGTGCCAGCCATCAGACAGGGGGCGGCTCAGATACGCAGTATTTT.

This clonotype occurred many times. This chain links TRBV7-9 with TRBJ2-1; 8 bases align to TRBD2. V lost 0 bases and J lost 4; bases outside the gene matches: 11. Germline CDR1 and CDR2: SEHNR and FQNEAQ (reference sequence). This CDR3 is 18 amino acids long. CDR3 sequence: CASSLAHYSGGPYNEQFF. The CDR3 region has the DNA TGTGCCAGCAGCTTAGCACATTACAGCGGGGGCCCTTACAATGAGCAGTTCTTC.

This clonotype has at least ten counts. This sequence joins TRBV7-9 and TRBJ2-3, with no clear D. Trimming took 5 bases from V and 1 from J, leaving 10 bases between them. The CDR3 totals 14 residues. Germline V gene lookup returns CDR1 SEHNR and CDR2 FQNEAQ (reference sequence). The CDR3 reads CASSGPFGTDTQYF. The CDR3 nucleotides are TGTGCCAGCAGCGGCCCGTTCGGCACAGATACGCAGTATTTT.

The sample holds a few counts of this clonotype. The chain joins TRBV19 to TRBJ2-2; 10 bases line up with TRBD2. V shed 7 bases and J 0 bases; nucleotides not matched to a gene: 5. This CDR3 is 16 amino acids long. CDR1 LNHDA and CDR2 SQIVND come from the germline V gene (reference sequence). The CDR3 DNA follows: TGTGCCAGTAAGGTTCTAGCGGGGGCGAACACCGGGGAGCTGTTTTTT. Translating gives CASKVLAGANTGELFF.

There are a few counts of this clonotype. The chain employs TRBV7-9 and TRBJ1-1; D might be TRBD1 (5 bases). There are 15 residues in the CDR3. V lost 7 bases to trimming and J lost 6 bases, with 21 bases between them. CDR1 and CDR2 from the germline V gene are SEHNR and FQNEAQ (reference sequence). CDR3 sequence reads: CASMGGEWKSAEAFF. Written as DNA, the CDR3 is TGTGCCAGCATGGGGGGGGAGTGGAAATCGGCTGAAGCTTTCTTT.

This chain connects TRBV12-3 or TRBV12-4 to TRBJ1-1, with 7 bases matching TRBD1. J lost 10 bases, V lost 6 bases, and 8 bases had no gene match. The CDR3 extends over 12 amino acids. In nucleotides, the CDR3 is TGTGCCAGCAGCAAGCGCGACAGGGCAGCTTTCTTT. Protein: CASSKRDRAAFF.

Of note for this clonotype: The likely explanation is a read error, given a far larger clone one base away. The CDR3 region has the DNA TGTGCCAGCAGCTTCGCTAGCACAGATACGCAGTATTTT. Its translation is CASSFASTDTQYF. The rearrangement joins TRBV7-9 to TRBJ2-3, with unresolved D. The germline V gene has CDR1 SEHNR and CDR2 FQNEAQ (reference sequence). The CDR3 has 13 amino acids. Trimming removed 3 bases from V and 0 bases from J, with 4 bases in between.

This chain joins TRBV30 and TRBJ1-3, with 7 bases fitting TRBD1. The V segment lost 5 bases and the J segment 0 bases; nucleotides outside the gene matches: 7. Germline CDR1 GTSNPN, CDR2 SVGIG (reference sequence). CDR3 size: 15 residues. The DNA of the CDR3 is TGTGCCTGGCTGGGGACAGTTCGCTCTGGAAACACCATATATTTT. Translated, it gives CAWLGTVRSGNTIYF.